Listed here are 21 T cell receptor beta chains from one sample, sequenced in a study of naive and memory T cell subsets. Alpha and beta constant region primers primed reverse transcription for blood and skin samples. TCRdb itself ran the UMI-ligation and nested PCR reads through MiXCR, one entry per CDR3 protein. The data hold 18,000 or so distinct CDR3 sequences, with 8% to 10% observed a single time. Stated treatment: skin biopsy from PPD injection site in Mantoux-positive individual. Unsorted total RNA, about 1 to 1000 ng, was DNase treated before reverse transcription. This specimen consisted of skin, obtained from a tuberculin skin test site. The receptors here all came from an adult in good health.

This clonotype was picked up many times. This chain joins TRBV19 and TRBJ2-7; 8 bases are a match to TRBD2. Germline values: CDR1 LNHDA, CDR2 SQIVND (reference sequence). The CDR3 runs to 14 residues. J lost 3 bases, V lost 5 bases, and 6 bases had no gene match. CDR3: CASSVAGGSYEQYF. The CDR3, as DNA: TGTGCCAGTAGTGTTGCGGGGGGAAGCTACGAGCAGTACTTC. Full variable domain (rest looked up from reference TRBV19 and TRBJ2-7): DGGITQSPKYLFRKEGQNVTLSCEQNLNHDAMYWYRQDPGQGLRLIYYSQIVNDFQKGDIAEGYSVSREKKESFPLTVTSAQKNPTAFYLCASSVAGGSYEQYFGPGTRLTVT.

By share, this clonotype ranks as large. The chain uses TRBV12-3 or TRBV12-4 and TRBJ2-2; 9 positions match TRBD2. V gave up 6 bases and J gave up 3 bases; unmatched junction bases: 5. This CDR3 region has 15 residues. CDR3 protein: CASRFSGRYTGELFF. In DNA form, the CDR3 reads TGTGCCAGCAGATTCAGCGGGAGGTACACCGGGGAGCTGTTTTTT.

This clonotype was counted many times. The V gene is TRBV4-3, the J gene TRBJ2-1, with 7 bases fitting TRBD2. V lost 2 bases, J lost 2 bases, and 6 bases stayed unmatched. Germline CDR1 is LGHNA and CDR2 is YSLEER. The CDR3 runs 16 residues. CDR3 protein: CASSQSWGGTYNEQFF. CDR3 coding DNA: TGCGCCAGCAGCCAATCGTGGGGGGGGACCTACAATGAGCAGTTCTTC.

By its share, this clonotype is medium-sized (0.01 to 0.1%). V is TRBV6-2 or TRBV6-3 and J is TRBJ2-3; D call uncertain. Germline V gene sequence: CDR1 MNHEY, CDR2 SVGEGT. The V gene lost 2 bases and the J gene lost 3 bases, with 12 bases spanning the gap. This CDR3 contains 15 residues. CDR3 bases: TGTGCCAGCAGTTACGAGGCCCTGACGACAGATACGCAGTATTTT. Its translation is CASSYEALTTDTQYF.

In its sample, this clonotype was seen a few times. CDR3 bases: TGTGCCAGCGCTGGGGAGACAGGGGGTCCCCCGGGCAATCAGCCCCAGCATTTT. Its protein product is CASAGETGGPPGNQPQHF. J is TRBJ1-5 and V is TRBV7-2, with TRBD1 matching 9 bases. CDR1 and CDR2 (germline): SGHTA, FQGNSA. With V trimmed by 8 bases and J by 2 bases, 16 bases remained unmatched. CDR3 size: 18 residues.

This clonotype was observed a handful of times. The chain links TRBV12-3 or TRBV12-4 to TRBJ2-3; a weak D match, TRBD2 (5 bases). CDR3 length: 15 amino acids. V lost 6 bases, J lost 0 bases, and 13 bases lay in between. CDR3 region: CASRTIASSTDTQYF. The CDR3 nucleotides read TGTGCCAGCAGGACTATAGCGAGTAGCACAGATACGCAGTATTTT.

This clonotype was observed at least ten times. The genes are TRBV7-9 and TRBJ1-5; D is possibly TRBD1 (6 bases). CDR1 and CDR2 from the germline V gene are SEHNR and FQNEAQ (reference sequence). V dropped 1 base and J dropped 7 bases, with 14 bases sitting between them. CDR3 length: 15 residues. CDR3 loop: CASSLDGGAGQPQHF. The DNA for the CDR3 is TGTGCCAGCAGCTTAGATGGGGGGGCGGGACAGCCCCAGCATTTT.

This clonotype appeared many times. In DNA form, the CDR3 reads TGTGCCAGCCAGTTTAAGGGGGCGGCCCGCACAGATACGCAGTATTTT. Translated: CASQFKGAARTDTQYF. The chain combines TRBV2 with TRBJ2-3; 7 bases line up with TRBD1. The V gene end was trimmed by 8 bases and the J gene end by 1 base; junction bases not matched to a gene: 12. The CDR3 loop spans 16 amino acids. Germline V gene sequence: CDR1 SNHLY, CDR2 FYNNEI.

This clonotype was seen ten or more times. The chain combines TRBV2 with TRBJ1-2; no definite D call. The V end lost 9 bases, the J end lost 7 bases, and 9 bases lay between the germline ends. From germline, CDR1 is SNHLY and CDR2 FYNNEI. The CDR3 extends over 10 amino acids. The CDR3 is CASTGCGYTF. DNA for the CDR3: TGTGCCAGTACTGGCTGTGGCTACACCTTC.

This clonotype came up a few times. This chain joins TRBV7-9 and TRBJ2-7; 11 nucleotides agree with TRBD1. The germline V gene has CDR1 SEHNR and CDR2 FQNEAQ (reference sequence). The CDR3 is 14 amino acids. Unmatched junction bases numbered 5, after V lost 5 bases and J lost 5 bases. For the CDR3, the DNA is TGTGCCAGCAGCCCCTGGACAGGGGGCAACGAGCAGTACTTC. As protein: CASSPWTGGNEQYF.

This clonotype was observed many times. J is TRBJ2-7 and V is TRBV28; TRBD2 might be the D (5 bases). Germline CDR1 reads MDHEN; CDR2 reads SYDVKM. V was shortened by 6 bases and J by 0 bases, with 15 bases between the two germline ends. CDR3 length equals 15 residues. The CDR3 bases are TGTGCCAGCAGGGCCTCAGCGGTGAGCTCCTACGAGCAGTACTTC. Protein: CASRASAVSSYEQYF.

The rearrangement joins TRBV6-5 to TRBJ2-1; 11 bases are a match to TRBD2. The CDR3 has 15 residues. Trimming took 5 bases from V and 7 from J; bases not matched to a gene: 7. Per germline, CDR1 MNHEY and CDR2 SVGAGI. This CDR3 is CASSRPGTSGNEQFF. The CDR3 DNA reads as TGTGCCAGCAGTAGACCCGGGACTAGCGGAAATGAGCAGTTCTTC.

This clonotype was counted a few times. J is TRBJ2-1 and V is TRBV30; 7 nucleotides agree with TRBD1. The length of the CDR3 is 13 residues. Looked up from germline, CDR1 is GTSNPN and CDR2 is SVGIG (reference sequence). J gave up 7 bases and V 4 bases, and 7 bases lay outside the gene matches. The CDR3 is CAWNRQGPNEQFF. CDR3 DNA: TGTGCCTGGAACCGACAGGGTCCAAATGAGCAGTTCTTC.

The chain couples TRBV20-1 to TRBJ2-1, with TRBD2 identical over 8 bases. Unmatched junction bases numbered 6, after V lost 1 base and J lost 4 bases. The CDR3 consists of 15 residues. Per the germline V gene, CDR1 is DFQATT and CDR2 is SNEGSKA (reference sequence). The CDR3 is CSARGVAGGYNEQFF. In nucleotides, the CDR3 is TGCAGTGCTAGAGGAGTCGCGGGAGGATACAATGAGCAGTTCTTC.

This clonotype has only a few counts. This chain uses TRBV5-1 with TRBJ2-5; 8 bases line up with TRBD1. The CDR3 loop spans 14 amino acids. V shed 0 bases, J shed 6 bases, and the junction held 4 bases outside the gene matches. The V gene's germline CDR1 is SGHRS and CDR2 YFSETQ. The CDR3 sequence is CASSLETGGKTQYF. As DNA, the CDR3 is TGCGCCAGCAGCTTGGAAACAGGGGGGAAGACCCAGTACTTC.

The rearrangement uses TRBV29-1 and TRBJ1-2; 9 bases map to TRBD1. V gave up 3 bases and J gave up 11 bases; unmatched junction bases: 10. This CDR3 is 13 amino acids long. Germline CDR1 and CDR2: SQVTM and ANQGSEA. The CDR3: CSVDNTGTGRYTF. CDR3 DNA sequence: TGCAGCGTTGATAATACCGGGACAGGGAGGTACACCTTC.

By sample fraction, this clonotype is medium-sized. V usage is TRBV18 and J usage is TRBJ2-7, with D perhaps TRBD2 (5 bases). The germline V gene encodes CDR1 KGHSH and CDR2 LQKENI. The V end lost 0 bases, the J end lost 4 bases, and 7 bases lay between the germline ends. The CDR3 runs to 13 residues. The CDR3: CASSPPPGYEQYF. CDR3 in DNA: TGTGCCAGCTCACCACCTCCGGGGTACGAGCAGTACTTC.

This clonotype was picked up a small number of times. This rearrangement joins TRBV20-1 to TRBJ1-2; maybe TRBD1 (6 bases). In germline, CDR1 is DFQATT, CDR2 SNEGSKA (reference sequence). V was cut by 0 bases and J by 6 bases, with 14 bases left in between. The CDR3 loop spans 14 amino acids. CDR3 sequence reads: CSARDQSGGNGYTF. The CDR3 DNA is TGCAGTGCTAGAGATCAGTCCGGGGGCAATGGCTACACCTTC.

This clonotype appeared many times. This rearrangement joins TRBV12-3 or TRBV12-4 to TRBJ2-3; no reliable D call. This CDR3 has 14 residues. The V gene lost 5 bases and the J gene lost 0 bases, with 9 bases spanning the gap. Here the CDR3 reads CASSPAPSTDTQYF. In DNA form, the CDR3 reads TGTGCCAGCAGTCCCGCCCCCAGCACAGATACGCAGTATTTT.

CDR3 amino acids: CASRPQGAGGELFF. The DNA for the CDR3 is TGTGCCAGCAGACCTCAGGGAGCTGGCGGGGAGCTGTTTTTT. The rearrangement links TRBV12-3 or TRBV12-4 to TRBJ2-2, with D tentatively TRBD1 or TRBD2 (5 bases each). V lost 6 bases and J 7 bases, leaving 15 bases between the germline ends. This CDR3 spans 14 amino acids.

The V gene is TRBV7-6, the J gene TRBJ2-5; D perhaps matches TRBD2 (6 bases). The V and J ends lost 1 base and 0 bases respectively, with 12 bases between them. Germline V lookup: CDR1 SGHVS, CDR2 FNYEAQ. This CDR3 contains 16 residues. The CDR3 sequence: CASSLVASADQETQYF. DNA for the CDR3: TGTGCCAGCAGCTTAGTCGCTAGCGCGGACCAAGAGACCCAGTACTTC.